This T cell receptor beta chain was recovered during a study of T cell repertoires in cytomegalovirus infection. TCRdb independently ran MiXCR on the reads; one entry per CDR3 protein. The profile shows 650,000 to 900,000 distinct CDR3 sequences, approximately 29% of them singletons. Worth noting for this clonotype: Its target is unknown. The CDR3 carries no conserved terminal phenylalanine or tryptophan, so it likely arises from a read error.

The sample in question was cultured CD8+ T cells from PBMCs, obtained from culture after CMV antigen stimulation. The clonotype originates from a human donor in good health (CMV status not recorded). Some clones in this sample may be carry-over from other donors' samples.

The CDR3 here is CASSQDYTSGDYEQYA. In DNA, the CDR3 is TGTGCCAGCAGCCAAGATTACACTAGCGGGGACTACGAGCAGTACGCC. The chain joins TRBV14 to TRBJ2-7, with TRBD2 identical over 10 bases. After removal of 0 bases from V and 3 bases from J, the junction contained 5 bases not matched to a gene. There are 16 residues in the CDR3. In germline, CDR1 is SGHDN, CDR2 FVKESK.